This T cell receptor (beta chain) stems from a study of blood T cells in healthy people across ages. Study findings and constraints: Diversity of TCR beta correlated strongly with naive T cell percentage.

Sample-barcoded 5' priming and a J-beta primer mix drove a second PCR of roughly 7 to 11 cycles. Per sample, CDR3-containing paired-end reads numbered at least 2.5 million. TCRdb re-called the 5' RACE reads through MiXCR, storing one row per CDR3 protein. The sample carries about 1.8 million distinct CDR3 sequences, less than 50% recorded once. Between the trimmed V and J ends, which lost 7 bases and 1 base, there was a span of 4 bases. The CDR3 spans 11 residues. CDR1 and CDR2 (germline): SNHLY, FYNNEI. To note about this clonotype: Its matching antigen is unknown. A much larger clone lies a single base off, so this may be a read error.

Caucasian individuals from Russia who were healthy and aged roughly 6 to 100 acted as donors. The amount of total RNA extracted per sample was at least 5.5 micrograms. This chain joins TRBV2 and TRBJ1-1, with D unclear. The source material was blood. The clonotype comes from a middle-aged woman in good health. The DNA of the CDR3 is TGTGCCAGCAACTCGAACACTGAAGCTTTCTTT. Translating it yields CASNSNTEAFF. The complete variable domain, with remaining parts taken from reference TRBV2 and TRBJ1-1, reads EPEVTQTPSHQVTQMGQEVILRCVPISNHLYFYWYRQILGQKVEFLVSFYNNEISEKSEIFDDQFSVERPDGSNFTLKIRSTKLEDSAMYFCASNSNTEAFFGQGTRLTVV.